The entry that follows covers one TCR beta chain sequence. The antigen is unknown. Use of 60 Vbeta and 13 Jbeta primers characterized the PCR. TCRdb's table, derived via immunoSEQ multiplex PCR, lists solely in-frame clones and lacks some. The sample includes approximately 160,000 clones, 84% of them seen just once. V shed 5 bases, J shed 4 bases, and the junction held 10 bases outside the gene matches. The CDR3 totals 16 residues. CDR1 and CDR2 from the germline V gene are LNHDA and SQIVND (reference sequence). The data were obtained in a study of cytomegalovirus exposure and HLA in healthy donors. The study's findings and limits: As a later analysis showed, a missense DCLRE1C variant was linked to trimming of TCR beta V- and J-genes. In vitro assays verified that three CMV-associated chains recognized CMV antigens specifically. Most of the TCR beta V segments (in an earlier analysis) were productive either about 87% or about 30% of the time. An analysis that was carried out later associated 16,951 TCR beta sequences with HLA alleles at 0.05 false discovery rate.

The chain has TRBV19 and TRBJ1-5; 8 nucleotides agree with TRBD1. The receptor was derived from a man between 18 and 35 years old in good health and CMV-seronegative. Sequences were obtained from PBMCs. DNA for the CDR3: TGTGCCAGTAGTCACTACAGGGGGGGGACGAATCAGCCCCAGCATTTT. Residues: CASSHYRGGTNQPQHF.